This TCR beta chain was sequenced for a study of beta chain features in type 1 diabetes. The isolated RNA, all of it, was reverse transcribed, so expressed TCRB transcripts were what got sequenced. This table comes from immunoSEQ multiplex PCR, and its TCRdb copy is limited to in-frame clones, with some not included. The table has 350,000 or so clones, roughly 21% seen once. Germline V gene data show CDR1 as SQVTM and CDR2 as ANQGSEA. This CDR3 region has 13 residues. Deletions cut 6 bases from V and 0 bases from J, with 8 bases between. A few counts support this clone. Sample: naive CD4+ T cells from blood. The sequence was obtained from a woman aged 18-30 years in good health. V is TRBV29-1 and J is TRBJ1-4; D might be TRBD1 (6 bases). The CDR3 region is CSVGQATNEKLFF. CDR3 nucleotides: TGCAGCGTGGGACAAGCAACTAATGAAAAACTGTTTTTT. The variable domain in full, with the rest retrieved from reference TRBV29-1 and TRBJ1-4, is SAVISQKPSRDICQRGTSLTIQCQVDSQVTMMFWYRQQPGQSLTLIATANQGSEATYESGFVIDKFPISRPNLTFSTLTVSNMSPEDSSIYLCSVGQATNEKLFFGSGTQLSVL.